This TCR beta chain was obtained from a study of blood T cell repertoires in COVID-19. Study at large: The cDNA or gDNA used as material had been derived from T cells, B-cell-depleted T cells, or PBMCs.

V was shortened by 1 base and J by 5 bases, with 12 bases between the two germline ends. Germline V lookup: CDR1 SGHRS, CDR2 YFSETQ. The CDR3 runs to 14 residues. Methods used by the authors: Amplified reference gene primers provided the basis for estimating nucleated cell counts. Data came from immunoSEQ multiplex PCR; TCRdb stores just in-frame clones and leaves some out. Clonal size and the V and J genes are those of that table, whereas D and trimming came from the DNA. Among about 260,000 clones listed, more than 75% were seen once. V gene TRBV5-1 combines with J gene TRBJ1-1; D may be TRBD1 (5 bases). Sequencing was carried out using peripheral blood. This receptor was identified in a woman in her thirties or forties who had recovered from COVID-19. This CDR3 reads CASSLPQGSTEAFF. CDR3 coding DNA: TGCGCCAGCAGCTTGCCCCAGGGCTCGACTGAAGCTTTCTTT.